The rows below give T cell receptor beta chains drawn from one sample of a study of response to subunit inactivated influenza vaccine. A single record per CDR3 protein comes from TCRdb applying MiXCR to the RT-PCR reads. Of roughly 650,000 distinct CDR3 sequences in the sample, 15% to 18% were seen once. The source material was PBMCs from blood, sampled about 12 days after vaccination. The receptor source for this set is a man aged 45-60 years who received an inactivated influenza vaccine. The CDR3 runs from the conserved cysteine through the conserved F or W. The order of the fields is D gene, clone size, J gene, V gene, CDR3 DNA, CDR3 protein. D genes are given only for firm matches. Clone size is stated in some rows and not others, as once, few, many or a class when expanded.

>NA|NA|TRBJ1-4|TRBV20-1
TGCAGTGCTAGGGGGTCGAGTGAAAAACTGTTTTTT
CSARGSSEKLFF
>TRBD2|many|TRBJ2-1|TRBV24-1
TGTGCCACCAGTGATAACGGGAGGAACTCCTACAATGAGCAGTTCTTC
CATSDNGRNSYNEQFF
>NA|NA|TRBJ1-1|TRBV11-2
TGTGCCAGCAGCTTATCCCTGACTGAAGCTTTCTTT
CASSLSLTEAFF
>TRBD2|few|TRBJ2-5|TRBV11-2
TGTGCCAGCAGCTTAGACCCCCCTAGCGGGGGTTACCAAGAGACCCAGTACTTC
CASSLDPPSGGYQETQYF
>TRBD2|few|TRBJ2-3|TRBV20-1
TGCAGTGCTAGGGGTCTAGCGGGGCCAGATACGCAGTATTTT
CSARGLAGPDTQYF
>NA|many|TRBJ2-1|TRBV5-1
TGCGCCAGCAGCTCCAGAGGGTCCTCCTACAATGAGCAGTTCTTC
CASSSRGSSYNEQFF
>NA|few|TRBJ1-5|TRBV6-2/TRBV6-3
TGTGCCAGCAGCCTGTCAGGGCTTAGTCAGCCCCAGCATTTT
CASSLSGLSQPQHF
>TRBD2|many|TRBJ2-1|TRBV10-3
TGTGCCATCAGCCGACTAGCGGGAGTTGACAATGAGCAGTTCTTC
CAISRLAGVDNEQFF
>NA|NA|TRBJ1-6|TRBV7-9
TGTGCCAGCAGCTTCGGAGGGGTGAAAAGTTCACCCCTCCACTTT
CASSFGGVKSSPLHF
>TRBD1|few|TRBJ2-3|TRBV29-1
TGCAGCGCCCGACAGGGGGCAGGAACAGATACGCAGTATTTT
CSARQGAGTDTQYF
>NA|few|TRBJ1-5|TRBV20-1
TGCAGTGCGGCCTCCTATAGCAATCAGCCCCAGCATTTT
CSAASYSNQPQHF
>TRBD2|NA|TRBJ2-1|TRBV6-2/TRBV6-3
TGTGCCATAGGGAGATCTCTAGCGGCTTACAATGAGCAGTTCTTC
CAIGRSLAAYNEQFF
>NA|NA|TRBJ2-7|TRBV27
TGTGCCAGCAGCCCACTCGGGGCGTCCTACGAGCAGTACTTC
CASSPLGASYEQYF
>TRBD1|NA|TRBJ2-7|TRBV30
TGTGCCTGGAGCCGAGTAGGGACAGCCGAGCAGTACTTC
CAWSRVGTAEQYF
>NA|few|TRBJ2-7|TRBV14
TGTGCCAGCAGCCTAGTTGGAGCGTCAACCTACGAGCAGTACTTC
CASSLVGASTYEQYF
>NA|NA|TRBJ2-1|TRBV28
TGTGCCACCACATGGCTTAATGAGCAGTTCTTC
CATTWLNEQFF
>NA|NA|TRBJ2-7|TRBV24-1
TGTGCCACCAGGATCGACCGGGCCTCGACCAGGGCATACGAGCAGTACTTC
CATRIDRASTRAYEQYF
>NA|NA|TRBJ1-5|TRBV5-5
TGTGCCAGCAGCTTGGTAGGGGGAGAAGGGCAGCCCCAGCATTTT
CASSLVGGEGQPQHF
>NA|NA|TRBJ2-5|TRBV9
TGTGCCAGCAGCGTAGGGACAGTGCATTGGGAGACCCAGTACTTC
CASSVGTVHWETQYF
>TRBD2|NA|TRBJ2-5|TRBV18
TGTGCCAGCTCACAGGTTACTAGCGGGAGTAAAGAGACCCAGTACTTC
CASSQVTSGSKETQYF
>NA|few|TRBJ2-7|TRBV7-3
TGTGCCAGCAGCCCCCGCAGGGAAGACGAGCAGTACTTC
CASSPRREDEQYF
>NA|few|TRBJ1-1|TRBV18
TGTGCCAGCTCACCCGGACAAGCCGAAGCTTTCTTT
CASSPGQAEAFF
>NA|NA|TRBJ2-1|TRBV4-3
TGCGCCAGCAGCCAAGAGGGGGGCCTTAGGTGGGATTCATACAATGAGCAGTTCTTC
CASSQEGGLRWDSYNEQFF
>NA|many|TRBJ2-2|TRBV12-3/TRBV12-4
TGTGCCAGCCTAATCCCGCCCGGGGAGCTGTTTTTT
CASLIPPGELFF
>TRBD1|few|TRBJ2-2|TRBV10-3
TGTGCCGCCCGACAGGGAAGCACCGGGGAGCTGTTTTTT
CAARQGSTGELFF
>NA|NA|TRBJ2-1|TRBV5-1
TGCGCCAGCAGCTTATTACAGGCCAACTCCTACAATGAGCAGTTCTTC
CASSLLQANSYNEQFF
>NA|NA|TRBJ1-6|TRBV25-1
TGTGCCAGCAGTGAAACAGGGTATGGTTCACCCCTCCACTTT
CASSETGYGSPLHF
>TRBD1|NA|TRBJ2-5|TRBV5-1
TGCGCCAGCAGCTTTTCCGGGACAGGGGTCGGAGAGACCCAGTACTTC
CASSFSGTGVGETQYF
>TRBD2|NA|TRBJ2-2|TRBV2
TGTGCCAGCAGTGTAGCGGGAGCGGCCGGGGAGCTGTTTTTT
CASSVAGAAGELFF
>NA|many|TRBJ1-1|TRBV6-2/TRBV6-3
TGTGCCAGCAGTACCGTGAACACTGAAGCTTTCTTT
CASSTVNTEAFF
>NA|NA|TRBJ2-7|TRBV7-2
TGTGCCAGCAGCTTACAGATTTCCTCCGGCGAGCAGTACTTC
CASSLQISSGEQYF